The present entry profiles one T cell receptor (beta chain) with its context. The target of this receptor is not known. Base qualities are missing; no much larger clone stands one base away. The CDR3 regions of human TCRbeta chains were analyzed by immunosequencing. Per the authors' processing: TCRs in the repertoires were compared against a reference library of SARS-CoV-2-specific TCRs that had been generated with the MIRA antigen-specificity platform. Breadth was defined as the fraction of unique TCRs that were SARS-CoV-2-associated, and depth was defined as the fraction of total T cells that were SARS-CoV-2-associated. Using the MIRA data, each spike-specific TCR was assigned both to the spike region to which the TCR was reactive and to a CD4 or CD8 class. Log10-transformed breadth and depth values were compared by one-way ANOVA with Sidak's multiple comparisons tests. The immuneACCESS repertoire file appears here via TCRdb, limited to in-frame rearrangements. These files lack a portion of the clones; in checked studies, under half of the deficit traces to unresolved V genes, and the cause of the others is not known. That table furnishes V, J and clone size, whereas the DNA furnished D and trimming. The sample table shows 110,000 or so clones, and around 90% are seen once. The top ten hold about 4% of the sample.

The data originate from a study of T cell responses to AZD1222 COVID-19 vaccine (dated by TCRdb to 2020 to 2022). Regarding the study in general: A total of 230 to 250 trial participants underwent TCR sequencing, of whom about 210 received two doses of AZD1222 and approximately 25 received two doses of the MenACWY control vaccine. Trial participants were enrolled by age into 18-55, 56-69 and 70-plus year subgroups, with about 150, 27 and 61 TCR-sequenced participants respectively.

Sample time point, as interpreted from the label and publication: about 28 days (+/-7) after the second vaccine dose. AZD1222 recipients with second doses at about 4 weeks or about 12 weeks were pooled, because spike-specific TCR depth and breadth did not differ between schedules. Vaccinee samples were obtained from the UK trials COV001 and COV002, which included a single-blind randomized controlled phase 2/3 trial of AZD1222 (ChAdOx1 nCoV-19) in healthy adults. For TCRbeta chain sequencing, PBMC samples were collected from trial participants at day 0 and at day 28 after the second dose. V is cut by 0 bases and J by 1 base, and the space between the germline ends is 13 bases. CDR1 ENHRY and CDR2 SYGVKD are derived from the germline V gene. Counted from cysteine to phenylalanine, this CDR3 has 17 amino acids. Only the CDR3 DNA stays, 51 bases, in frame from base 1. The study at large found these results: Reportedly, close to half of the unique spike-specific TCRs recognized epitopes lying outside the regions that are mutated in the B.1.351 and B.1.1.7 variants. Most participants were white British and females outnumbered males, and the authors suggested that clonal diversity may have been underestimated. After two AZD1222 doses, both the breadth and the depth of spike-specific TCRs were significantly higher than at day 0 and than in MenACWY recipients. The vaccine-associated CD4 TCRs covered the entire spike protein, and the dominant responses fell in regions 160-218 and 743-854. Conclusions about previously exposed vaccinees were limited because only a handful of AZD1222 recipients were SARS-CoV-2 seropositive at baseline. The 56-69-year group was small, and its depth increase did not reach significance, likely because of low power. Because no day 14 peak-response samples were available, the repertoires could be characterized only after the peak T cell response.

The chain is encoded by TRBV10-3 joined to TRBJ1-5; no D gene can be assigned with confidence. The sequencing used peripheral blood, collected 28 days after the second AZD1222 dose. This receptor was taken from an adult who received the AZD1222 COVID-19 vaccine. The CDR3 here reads CAISESAFRPSNQPQHF. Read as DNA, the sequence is TGTGCCATCAGTGAGTCGGCTTTCAGACCGAGCAATCAGCCCCAGCATTTT.